These 19 T cell receptor beta chains were sequenced from one sample in a study of PD-L1 blockade in urothelial cancer. Documented time point: pretreatment peripheral blood. Repertoires were generated with immunoSEQ multiplex PCR, while TCRdb's copy carries only in-frame clones and drops some. The table has tens of thousands of clones, over 75% seen once. The sequencing used PBMCs, collected around atezolizumab (anti-PD-L1) treatment. These TCRs come from a man in his fifties or sixties with urothelial cancer.

The chain combines TRBV27 with TRBJ2-7, with 7 bases aligning to TRBD1. CDR1 and CDR2 (germline): MNHEY, SMNVEV (reference sequence). V lost 4 bases, J lost 5 bases, and 8 bases stayed unmatched. The CDR3 consists of 14 residues. CDR3 bases: TGTGCCAGCAGTTCCCAGGGGGTGGCTGACGAGCAGTACTTC. It yields the protein CASSSQGVADEQYF.

Only a few counts were recorded for this clone. This chain uses TRBV9 with TRBJ2-5, with 9 nucleotides matching TRBD1. The CDR3 runs 16 residues. The V segment lost 0 bases and the J segment 5 bases; nucleotides outside the gene matches: 8. CDR1 is SGDLS and CDR2 is YYNGEE in the germline V gene. This chain's CDR3 is CASSVEGTGIRETQYF. CDR3 DNA: TGTGCCAGCAGCGTAGAAGGGACAGGGATTAGGGAGACCCAGTACTTC.

This chain joins TRBV5-1 and TRBJ1-1; D remains ambiguous. This CDR3 has 10 residues. CDR1 SGHRS and CDR2 YFSETQ come from the germline V gene. Between the trimmed V and J ends, which lost 5 bases and 4 bases, there was a span of 3 bases. CDR3 coding DNA: TGCGCCAGCAGTATCACTGAAGCTTTCTTT. This codes for CASSITEAFF.

The V and J genes are TRBV14 and TRBJ1-1; tentative D call: TRBD1 (5 bases). CDR1 is SGHDN and CDR2 is FVKESK in the germline V gene. Trimming pared 0 bases from V and 0 bases from J, leaving 11 bases between. The CDR3 runs to 16 residues. The CDR3, as DNA: TGTGCCAGCAGCCAAGATCTGGGGCAGTTGAACACTGAAGCTTTCTTT. Amino acid sequence: CASSQDLGQLNTEAFF.

This rearrangement joins TRBV5-1 to TRBJ1-1; D gene unclear. The V gene's germline CDR1 is SGHRS and CDR2 YFSETQ. The CDR3 sequence is 14 residues long. Trimming stripped 0 bases from V and 2 bases from J, with 8 bases between. In DNA form, the CDR3 reads TGCGCCAGCAGCTTGGCCGCGGTCAACACTGAAGCTTTCTTT. Residues: CASSLAAVNTEAFF.

The chain couples TRBV2 to TRBJ2-3; D is possibly TRBD1 (6 bases). CDR1 and CDR2 from the germline V gene are SNHLY and FYNNEI. This CDR3 has 15 residues. V lost 9 bases and J lost 2, with 18 bases in between. The CDR3 loop is CASLPNTGFTDTQYF. The CDR3 DNA follows: TGTGCCAGTCTCCCTAATACAGGGTTCACAGATACGCAGTATTTT.

Turning to this clone: The germline gene is not matched at one end of the junction; a read error may be the cause. The genes are TRBV28 and TRBJ2-5; D gene ambiguous. The CDR3 loop spans 12 amino acids. The germline V gene encodes CDR1 MDHEN and CDR2 SYDVKM. The CDR3 nucleotides read TGTGCCAGCAGTCCCGAGCTCCGCTTTCTACACTTC. This codes for CASSPELRFLHF.

The chain has TRBV4-2 and TRBJ1-2, with 7 bases identical to TRBD1. The CDR3 spans 17 residues. Germline V gene data show CDR1 as LGHNA and CDR2 as YNFKEQ. V shed 0 bases, J shed 2 bases, and the junction held 9 bases outside the gene matches. DNA of the CDR3: TGTGCCAGCAGCCAAGAGGTAGGCGGCAGGGGGAACTATGGCTACACCTTC. Protein: CASSQEVGGRGNYGYTF.

V gene TRBV5-1 combines with J gene TRBJ2-7, with TRBD2 as a possible D gene (7 bases). This CDR3 region has 18 residues. V shed 0 bases and J shed 2 bases, with 21 bases lying between them. Germline lookup yields CDR1 SGHRS and CDR2 YFSETQ. The CDR3 coding sequence is TGCGCCAGCAGCTTGGGACCTGGGGGGGCCTGGTCCACCTACGAGCAGTACTTC. Translating gives CASSLGPGGAWSTYEQYF.

This rearrangement joins TRBV6-5 to TRBJ1-6, with D possibly TRBD1 on 6 matching bases. Trimming removed 2 bases at V and 14 bases at J, with 16 bases between. CDR1 is MNHEY, CDR2 SVGAGI, per germline. The CDR3 is 14 residues long. DNA for the CDR3: TGTGCCAGCAGTTACCACCGGACAGTGATGTCCCTCCACTTT. This codes for CASSYHRTVMSLHF.

The rearrangement joins TRBV11-2 to TRBJ2-7; possibly TRBD1 for D (5 bases). CDR1 SGHAT and CDR2 FQNNGV come from the germline V gene. The V and J ends lost 0 bases and 0 bases respectively, with 6 bases between them. The CDR3 totals 14 residues. The chain's CDR3 is CASSLDRASYEQYF. CDR3 nucleotides: TGTGCCAGCAGCTTAGACAGGGCCTCCTACGAGCAGTACTTC.

The rearrangement joins TRBV10-3 to TRBJ2-5; D not resolved. This CDR3 spans 13 amino acids. Germline loops: CDR1 ENHRY, CDR2 SYGVKD. Deletions cut 2 bases from V and 5 bases from J, with 9 bases between. The CDR3 loop is CAISETAPETQYF. The CDR3 nucleotides read TGTGCCATCAGTGAGACAGCACCCGAGACCCAGTACTTC.

V and J are TRBV19 and TRBJ2-1, with 10 bases lining up with TRBD2. The J segment lost 7 bases and the V segment lost 5 bases, leaving 8 bases of the junction unmatched. The germline gives CDR1 LNHDA, CDR2 SQIVND (reference sequence). This CDR3 spans 15 amino acids. CDR3 region: CASSPLAGARNEQFF. DNA of the CDR3: TGTGCCAGTAGTCCCCTAGCGGGGGCCCGTAATGAGCAGTTCTTC.

The rearrangement links TRBV5-4 to TRBJ2-1; no firm D call. The CDR3 is 11 amino acids. Germline V lookup: CDR1 SGHNT, CDR2 YYREEE (reference sequence). The V and J ends lost 0 bases and 9 bases respectively, with 4 bases between them. The chain's CDR3 is CASSLGGEQFF. CDR3 nucleotides: TGTGCCAGCAGCTTGGGCGGTGAGCAGTTCTTC. Based on the CDR3 plus reference TRBV5-4 and TRBJ2-1, the full variable domain is ETGVTQSPTHLIKTRGQQVTLRCSSQSGHNTVSWYQQALGQGPQFIFQYYREEENGRGNFPPRFSGLQFPNYSSELNVNALELDDSALYLCASSLGGEQFFGPGTRLTVL.

V is TRBV7-9 and J is TRBJ2-2; no clear D gene. Germline V gene data show CDR1 as SEHNR and CDR2 as FQNEAQ (reference sequence). This CDR3 has 14 residues. The V and J ends lost 3 bases and 3 bases respectively, with 8 bases between them. The CDR3 sequence is CASSFRVHTGELFF. CDR3 DNA: TGTGCCAGCAGCTTTCGGGTTCACACCGGGGAGCTGTTTTTT.

This chain links TRBV19 with TRBJ2-7, with TRBD2 as a possible D gene (6 bases). This CDR3 region has 13 residues. Germline lookup yields CDR1 LNHDA and CDR2 SQIVND (reference sequence). Trimming pared 7 bases from V and 4 bases from J, leaving 14 bases between. The CDR3 reads CASTNLGGYEQYF. The CDR3 DNA follows: TGTGCCAGTACCAACCTGGGGGGATACGAGCAGTACTTC. The whole variable domain, remainder taken from reference TRBV19 and TRBJ2-7, is DGGITQSPKYLFRKEGQNVTLSCEQNLNHDAMYWYRQDPGQGLRLIYYSQIVNDFQKGDIAEGYSVSREKKESFPLTVTSAQKNPTAFYLCASTNLGGYEQYFGPGTRLTVT.

CDR3 nucleotides: TGTGCCAGCATACAACAGGGCCTGGAGACCCAGTACTTC. This sequence encodes CASIQQGLETQYF. J is TRBJ2-5 and V is TRBV2; the D gene is possibly TRBD1 (6 bases). V was shortened by 7 bases and J by 5 bases, with 14 bases between the two germline ends. Germline V CDR1 and CDR2: SNHLY, FYNNEI. This CDR3 spans 13 amino acids.

This clone was observed once. The chain joins TRBV11-2 to TRBJ2-1; the D gene is possibly TRBD2 (6 bases). This CDR3 has 15 residues. Germline V lookup: CDR1 SGHAT, CDR2 FQNNGV. With 1 base removed from V and 9 bases from J, the gap between germline ends came to 16 bases. CDR3: CASSLAGVVSGEQFF. Here the CDR3 DNA reads TGTGCCAGCAGCTTAGCGGGAGTGGTTTCGGGTGAGCAGTTCTTC.

The chain joins TRBV4-3 to TRBJ1-1; D is possibly TRBD1 (6 bases). Trimming shortened V by 4 bases and J by 7 bases, and 19 bases separated the two germline ends. The CDR3 is 15 amino acids. Germline lookup yields CDR1 LGHNA and CDR2 YSLEER. CDR3 sequence: CASSLDQGQLIEAFF. The CDR3 bases are TGCGCCAGCAGCCTTGACCAAGGACAGCTGATTGAAGCTTTCTTT.